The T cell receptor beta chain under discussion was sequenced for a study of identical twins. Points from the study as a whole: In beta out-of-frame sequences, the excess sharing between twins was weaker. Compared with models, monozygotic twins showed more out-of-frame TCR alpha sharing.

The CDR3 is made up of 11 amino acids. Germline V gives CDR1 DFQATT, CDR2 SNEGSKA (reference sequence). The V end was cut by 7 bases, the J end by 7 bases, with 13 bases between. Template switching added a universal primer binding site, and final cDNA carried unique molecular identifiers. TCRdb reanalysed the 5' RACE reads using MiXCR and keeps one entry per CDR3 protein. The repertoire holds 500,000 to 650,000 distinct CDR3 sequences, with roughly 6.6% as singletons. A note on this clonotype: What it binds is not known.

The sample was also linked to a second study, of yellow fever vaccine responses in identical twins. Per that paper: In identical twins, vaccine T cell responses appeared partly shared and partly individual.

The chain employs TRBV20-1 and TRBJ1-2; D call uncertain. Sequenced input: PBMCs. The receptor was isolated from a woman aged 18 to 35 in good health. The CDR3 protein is CSVEDRGGYTF. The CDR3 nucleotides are TGCAGTGTTGAGGACCGGGGTGGCTACACCTTC.